Listed below are T cell receptor beta chains from one sample, sequenced in a study of PD-1 blockade in classical Hodgkin lymphoma. Assay used: immunoSEQ multiplex PCR; TCRdb lists only in-frame clones, some missing. There are roughly 35,000 clones in the sample; approximately 86% occur only once, and around 7.7% lies in the top ten. Sequencing was performed on peripheral blood mononuclear cells (PBMCs), taken before the second cycle of nivolumab. These receptors came from a human donor with classical Hodgkin lymphoma. Each CDR3 is given with its conserved first and last residue.

V gene	J gene	CDR3 protein
TRBV15	TRBJ2-1	CATRTNNEQFF
TRBV11-3	TRBJ2-1	CASRRGGNNEQFF
TRBV5-1	TRBJ2-1	CASSPGQTSWNEQFF
TRBV27	TRBJ2-7	CASSLTGTAYEQYF
TRBV5-1	TRBJ2-7	CASSSPLSHEQYF
TRBV11-3	TRBJ1-1	CASSPGVNTEAFF
TRBV9	TRBJ2-1	CASSAGQDSYNEQFF
TRBV19	TRBJ1-3	CASSTGPKGSIYF
TRBV5-6	TRBJ2-5	CASSQDRLETQYF
TRBV6-5	TRBJ1-1	CASSRDNTEAFF
TRBV20-1	TRBJ2-7	CSARVEWEQYF
TRBV10-2	TRBJ2-1	CASSGTGEQFF
TRBV29-1	TRBJ1-2	CKVRETEYGYTF
TRBV18	TRBJ1-2	CASSPPGRGEDGYTF
TRBV2	TRBJ2-7	CASNEFSGSRPIF
TRBV27	TRBJ2-7	CASSSRSFAEQYF
TRBV30	TRBJ2-7	CAGGRGKNYEQYF
TRBV7-9	TRBJ2-7	CASGGNREHLYEQYF
TRBV6-4	TRBJ2-2	CASSGVGGIVAGELFF
TRBV21-1	TRBJ1-2	CASSILRDTFYGYTF
TRBV7-8	TRBJ2-4	CASSSVGTGELAKNIQYF
TRBV6-1	TRBJ2-7	CASREDPLFSVEYF
TRBV27	TRBJ2-1	CASSLSASGSTEQFF
TRBV29-1	TRBJ1-6	CSVAQGVGNSPLHF
TRBV7-2	TRBJ2-5	CASSYRTQETQYF
TRBV4-1	TRBJ2-2	CASSRPGAGNTGELFF
TRBV5-1	TRBJ2-7	CASSSGGQATYEQYF
TRBV19	TRBJ2-2	CASVGQASTGELFF
TRBV20-1	TRBJ1-2	CLTWGMDGYTF
TRBV5-1	TRBJ2-3	CASRLVGGSDTQYF
TRBV7-9	TRBJ2-2	CASSLGQGLGELFF
TRBV30	TRBJ2-7	CAWSVPPGAPLYEQYF
TRBV11-3	TRBJ2-7	CASSKTGTYEQYF
TRBV6-1	TRBJ2-6	CASQTSGANVLTF
TRBV10-1	TRBJ2-2	CASRAGENTGELFF
TRBV27	TRBJ2-7	CASSRANLGFYEQYF
TRBV18	TRBJ2-1	CASSSLAMGYNEQFF
TRBV9	TRBJ1-1	CASSVGGTSNTEAFF
TRBV5-4	TRBJ2-2	CASSTDRLTGELFF